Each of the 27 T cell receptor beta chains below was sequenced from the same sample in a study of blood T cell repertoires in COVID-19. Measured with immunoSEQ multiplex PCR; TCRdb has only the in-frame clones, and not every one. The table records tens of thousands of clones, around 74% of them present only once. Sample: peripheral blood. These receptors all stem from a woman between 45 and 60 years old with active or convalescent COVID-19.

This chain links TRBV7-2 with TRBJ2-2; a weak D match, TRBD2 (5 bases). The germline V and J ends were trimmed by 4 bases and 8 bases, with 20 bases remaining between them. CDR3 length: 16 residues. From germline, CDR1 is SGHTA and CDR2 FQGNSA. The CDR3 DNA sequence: TGTGCCAGCAGCTCCTCCCCAGGACTCGTGGGGGGGGAGCTGTTTTTT. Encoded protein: CASSSSPGLVGGELFF.

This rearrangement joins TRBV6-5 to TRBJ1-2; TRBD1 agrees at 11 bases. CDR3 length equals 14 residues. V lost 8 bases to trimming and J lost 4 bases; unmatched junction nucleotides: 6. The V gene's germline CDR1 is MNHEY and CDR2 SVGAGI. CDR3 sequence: CASSGQGALYGYTF. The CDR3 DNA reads TGTGCCAGCTCCGGACAGGGGGCTCTCTATGGCTACACCTTC.

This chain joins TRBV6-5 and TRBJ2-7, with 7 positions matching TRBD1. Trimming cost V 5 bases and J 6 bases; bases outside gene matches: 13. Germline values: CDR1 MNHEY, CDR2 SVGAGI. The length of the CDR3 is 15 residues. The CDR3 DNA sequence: TGTGCCAGCAGTATTCAGACAGGGAGCCTCGGCGAGCAGTACTTC. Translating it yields CASSIQTGSLGEQYF.

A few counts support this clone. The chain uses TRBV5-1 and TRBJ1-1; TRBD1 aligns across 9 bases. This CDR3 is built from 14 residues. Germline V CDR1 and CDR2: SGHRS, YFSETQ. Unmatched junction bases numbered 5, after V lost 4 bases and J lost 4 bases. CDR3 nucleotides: TGCGCCAGCAGCCCGGGACAGGGCGGCACTGAAGCTTTCTTT. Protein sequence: CASSPGQGGTEAFF.

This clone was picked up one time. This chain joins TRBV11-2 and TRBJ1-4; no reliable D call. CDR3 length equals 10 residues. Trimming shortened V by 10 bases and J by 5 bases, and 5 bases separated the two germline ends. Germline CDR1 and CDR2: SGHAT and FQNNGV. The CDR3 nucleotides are TGTGCCACCGGGAATGAAAAACTGTTTTTT. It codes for CATGNEKLFF.

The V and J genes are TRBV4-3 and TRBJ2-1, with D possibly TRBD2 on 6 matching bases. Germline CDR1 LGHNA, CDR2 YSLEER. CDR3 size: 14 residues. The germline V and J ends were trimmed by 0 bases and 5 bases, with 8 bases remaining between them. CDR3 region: CASSQELANNEQFF. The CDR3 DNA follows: TGCGCCAGCAGCCAAGAACTAGCAAACAATGAGCAGTTCTTC.

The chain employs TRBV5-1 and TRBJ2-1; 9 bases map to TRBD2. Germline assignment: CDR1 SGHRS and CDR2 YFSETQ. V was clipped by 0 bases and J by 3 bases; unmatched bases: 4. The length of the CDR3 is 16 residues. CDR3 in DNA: TGCGCCAGCAGCTTGGAAGCGGGAGGAGGCTACAATGAGCAGTTCTTC. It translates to CASSLEAGGGYNEQFF. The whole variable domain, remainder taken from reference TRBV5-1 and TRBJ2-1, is KAGVTQTPRYLIKTRGQQVTLSCSPISGHRSVSWYQQTPGQGLQFLFEYFSETQRNKGNFPGRFSGRQFSNSRSEMNVSTLELGDSALYLCASSLEAGGGYNEQFFGPGTRLTVL.

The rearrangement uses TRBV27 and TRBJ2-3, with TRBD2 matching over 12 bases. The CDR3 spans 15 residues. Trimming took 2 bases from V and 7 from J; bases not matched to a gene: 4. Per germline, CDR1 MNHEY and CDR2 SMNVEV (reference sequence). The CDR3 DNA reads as TGTGCCAGCAGTTTAGGGCTAGCGGGAGGGAATACGCAGTATTTT. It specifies CASSLGLAGGNTQYF.

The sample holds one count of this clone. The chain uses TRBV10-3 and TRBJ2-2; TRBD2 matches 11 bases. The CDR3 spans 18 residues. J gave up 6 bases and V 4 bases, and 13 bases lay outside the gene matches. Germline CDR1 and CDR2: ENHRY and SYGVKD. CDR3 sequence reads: CAISAWSGLAGQSGELFF. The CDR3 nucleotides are TGTGCCATCAGTGCCTGGTCAGGACTAGCGGGTCAGTCCGGGGAGCTGTTTTTT.

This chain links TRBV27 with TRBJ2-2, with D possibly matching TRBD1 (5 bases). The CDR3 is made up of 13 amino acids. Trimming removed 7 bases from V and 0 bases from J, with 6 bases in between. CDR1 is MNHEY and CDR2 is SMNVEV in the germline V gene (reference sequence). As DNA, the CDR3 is TGTGCCAGCATGACAGCGAACACCGGGGAGCTGTTTTTT. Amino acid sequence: CASMTANTGELFF.

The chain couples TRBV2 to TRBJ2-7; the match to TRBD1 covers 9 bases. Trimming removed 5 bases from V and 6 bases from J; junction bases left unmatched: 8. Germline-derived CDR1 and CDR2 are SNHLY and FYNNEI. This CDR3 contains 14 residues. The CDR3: CASSSGTGRSEQYF. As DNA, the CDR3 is TGTGCCAGCAGTTCCGGGACAGGGCGATCCGAGCAGTACTTC.

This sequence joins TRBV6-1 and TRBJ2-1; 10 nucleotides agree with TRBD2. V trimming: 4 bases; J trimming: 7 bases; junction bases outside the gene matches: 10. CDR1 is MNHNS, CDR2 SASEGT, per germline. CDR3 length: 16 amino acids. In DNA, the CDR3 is TGTGCCAGCAGTGGTCGACCGGGACTAGCGTTGAATGAGCAGTTCTTC. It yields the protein CASSGRPGLALNEQFF.

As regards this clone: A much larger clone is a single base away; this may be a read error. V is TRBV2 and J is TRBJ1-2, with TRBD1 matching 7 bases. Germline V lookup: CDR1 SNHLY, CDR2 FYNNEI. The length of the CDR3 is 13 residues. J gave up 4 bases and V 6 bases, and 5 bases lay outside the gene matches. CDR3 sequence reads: CASSTGTVYGYTF. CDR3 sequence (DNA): TGTGCCAGCAGCACCGGGACAGTCTATGGCTACACCTTC.

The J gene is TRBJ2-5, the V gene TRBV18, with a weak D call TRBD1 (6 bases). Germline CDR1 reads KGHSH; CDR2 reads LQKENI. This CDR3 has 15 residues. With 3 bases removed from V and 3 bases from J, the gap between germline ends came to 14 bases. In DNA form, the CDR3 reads TGTGCCAGCTCACCTCCCGGACAGCTCAAAGAGACCCAGTACTTC. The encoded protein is CASSPPGQLKETQYF. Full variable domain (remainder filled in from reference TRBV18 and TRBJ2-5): NAGVMQNPRHLVRRRGQEARLRCSPMKGHSHVYWYRQLPEEGLKFMVYLQKENIIDESGMPKERFSAEFPKEGPSILRIQQVVRGDSAAYFCASSPPGQLKETQYFGPGTRLLVL.

The CDR3 protein is CASSFGLSYGYTF. Here the CDR3 DNA reads TGTGCCAGCAGTTTTGGGCTCAGCTATGGCTACACCTTC. The gene calls are TRBV27 and TRBJ1-2; D gene uncertain. Per germline, CDR1 MNHEY and CDR2 SMNVEV (reference sequence). The CDR3 extends over 13 amino acids. V shed 3 bases and J shed 4 bases, with 9 bases lying between them.

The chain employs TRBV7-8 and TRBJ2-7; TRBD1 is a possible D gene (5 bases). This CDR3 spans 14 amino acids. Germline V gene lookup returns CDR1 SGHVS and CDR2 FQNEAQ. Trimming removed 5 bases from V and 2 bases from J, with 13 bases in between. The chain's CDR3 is CASSPRVTAYEQYF. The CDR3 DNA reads TGTGCCAGCAGCCCCAGGGTAACCGCCTACGAGCAGTACTTC.

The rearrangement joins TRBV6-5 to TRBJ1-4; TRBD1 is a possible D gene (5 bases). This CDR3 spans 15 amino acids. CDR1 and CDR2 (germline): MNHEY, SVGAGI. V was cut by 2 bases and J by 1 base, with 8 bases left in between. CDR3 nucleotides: TGTGCCAGCAGTTACGGCAGGGTAACTAATGAAAAACTGTTTTTT. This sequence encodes CASSYGRVTNEKLFF.

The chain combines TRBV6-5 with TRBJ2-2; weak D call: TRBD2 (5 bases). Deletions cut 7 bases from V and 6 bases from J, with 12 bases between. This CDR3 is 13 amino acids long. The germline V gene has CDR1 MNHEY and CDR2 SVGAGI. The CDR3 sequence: CASKRTEAGELFF. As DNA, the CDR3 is TGTGCCAGCAAACGGACGGAGGCCGGGGAGCTGTTTTTT.

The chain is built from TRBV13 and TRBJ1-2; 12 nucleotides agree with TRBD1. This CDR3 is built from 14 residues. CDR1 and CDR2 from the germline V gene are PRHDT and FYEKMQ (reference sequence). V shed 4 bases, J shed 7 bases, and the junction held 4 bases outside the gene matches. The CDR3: CASSSGTGGFGYTF. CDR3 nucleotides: TGTGCCAGCAGCTCCGGGACAGGGGGCTTTGGCTACACCTTC.

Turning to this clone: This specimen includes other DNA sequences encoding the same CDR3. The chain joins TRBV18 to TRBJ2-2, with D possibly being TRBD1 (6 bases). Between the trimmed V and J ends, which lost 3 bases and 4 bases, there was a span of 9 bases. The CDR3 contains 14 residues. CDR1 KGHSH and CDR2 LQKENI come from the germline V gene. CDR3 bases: TGTGCCAGCTCACCCGGGACAACCACCGGGGAGCTGTTTTTT. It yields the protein CASSPGTTTGELFF.

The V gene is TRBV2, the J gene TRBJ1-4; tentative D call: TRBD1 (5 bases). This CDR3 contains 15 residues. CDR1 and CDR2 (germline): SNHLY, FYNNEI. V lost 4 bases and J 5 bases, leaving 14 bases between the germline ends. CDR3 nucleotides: TGTGCCAGCAGTGTAGAGGGACTTACGAATGAAAAACTGTTTTTT. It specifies CASSVEGLTNEKLFF.

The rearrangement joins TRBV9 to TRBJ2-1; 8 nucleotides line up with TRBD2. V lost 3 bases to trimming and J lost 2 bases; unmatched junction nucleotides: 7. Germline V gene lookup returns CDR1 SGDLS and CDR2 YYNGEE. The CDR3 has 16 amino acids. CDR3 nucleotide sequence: TGTGCCAGCAGCGGATCGGGAGGGAACCCCTACAATGAGCAGTTCTTC. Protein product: CASSGSGGNPYNEQFF. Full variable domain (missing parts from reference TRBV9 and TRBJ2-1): DSGVTQTPKHLITATGQRVTLRCSPRSGDLSVYWYQQSLDQGLQFLIQYYNGEERAKGNILERFSAQQFPDLHSELNLSSLELGDSALYFCASSGSGGNPYNEQFFGPGTRLTVL.

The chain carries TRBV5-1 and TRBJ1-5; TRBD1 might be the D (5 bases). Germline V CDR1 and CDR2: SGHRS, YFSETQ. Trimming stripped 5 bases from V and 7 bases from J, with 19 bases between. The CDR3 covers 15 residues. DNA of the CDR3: TGCGCCAGCAGGCCGGGTCAGGGATCTCGCCAGCCCCAGCATTTT. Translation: CASRPGQGSRQPQHF.

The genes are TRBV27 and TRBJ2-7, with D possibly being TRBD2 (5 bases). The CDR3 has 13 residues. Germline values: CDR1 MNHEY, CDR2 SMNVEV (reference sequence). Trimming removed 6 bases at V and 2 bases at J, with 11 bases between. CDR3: CASRTAGTYEQYF. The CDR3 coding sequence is TGTGCCAGCAGGACGGCCGGGACCTACGAGCAGTACTTC.

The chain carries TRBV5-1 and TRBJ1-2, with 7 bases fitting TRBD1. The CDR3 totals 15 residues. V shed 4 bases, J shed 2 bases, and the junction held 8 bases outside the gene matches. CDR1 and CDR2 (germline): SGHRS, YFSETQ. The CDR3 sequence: CASSGTVGANYGYTF. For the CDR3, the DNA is TGCGCCAGCAGCGGGACAGTAGGGGCCAACTATGGCTACACCTTC. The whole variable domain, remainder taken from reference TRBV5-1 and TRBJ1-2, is KAGVTQTPRYLIKTRGQQVTLSCSPISGHRSVSWYQQTPGQGLQFLFEYFSETQRNKGNFPGRFSGRQFSNSRSEMNVSTLELGDSALYLCASSGTVGANYGYTFGSGTRLTVV.

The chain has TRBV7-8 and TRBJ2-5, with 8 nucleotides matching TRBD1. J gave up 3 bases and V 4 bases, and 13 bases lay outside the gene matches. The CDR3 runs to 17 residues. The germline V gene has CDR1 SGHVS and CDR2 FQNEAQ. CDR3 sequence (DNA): TGTGCCAGCAGCTCTTCTTTCGGACAGGGCCAGGAAGAGACCCAGTACTTC. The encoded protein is CASSSSFGQGQEETQYF.

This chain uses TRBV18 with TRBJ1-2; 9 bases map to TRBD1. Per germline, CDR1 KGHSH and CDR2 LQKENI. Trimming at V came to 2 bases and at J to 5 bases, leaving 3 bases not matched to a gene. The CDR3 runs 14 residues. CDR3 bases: TGTGCCAGCTCACCATCGGGACAGGGATATGGCTACACCTTC. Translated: CASSPSGQGYGYTF.